The clone carrying this T cell receptor beta chain turned up a few times. Its target is unknown. The study reverse transcribed the entire isolated RNA, so it sequenced expressed TCRB transcripts. Generated by immunoSEQ multiplex PCR, the TCRdb table keeps only in-frame clones and is missing some. Among under 350,000 clones listed, around 15% were seen once. The data derive from a study of beta chain features in type 1 diabetes. Study-wide results and caveats: Fewer insertions but more deletions were seen at VDJ junctions in type 1 diabetes patients. The naive, central memory and Treg TCRB repertoires of patients appeared to be more similar to one another than those of healthy donors. When Type 1 diabetes patients were examined, their TCRB CDR3s proved moderately but significantly shorter in all four CD4+ subsets.

There was one heparinised blood draw per donor, averaging about 116 mL. Based on CD45RO/CCR7/CD25/CD127/CD95/CD27, CD4+ regulatory, stem cell-like memory, naive and central memory cells were sorted. Material for sequencing was naive CD4+ T cells from blood. The receptor was isolated from a man aged 25-45 years with type 1 diabetes.

The DNA for the CDR3 is TGCAGCGTTGTGGACAGGGGCCGAGGAGAGACCCAGTACTTC. Protein sequence: CSVVDRGRGETQYF. The V and J genes are TRBV29-1 and TRBJ2-5; 9 bases line up with TRBD1. Germline V lookup: CDR1 SQVTM, CDR2 ANQGSEA. The V segment lost 4 bases and the J segment 4 bases; nucleotides outside the gene matches: 7. There are 14 residues in the CDR3.